Following are 27 T cell receptor beta chains from one sample sequenced in a study of TIL therapy for anti-PD-1-resistant metastatic lung cancer. The immunoSEQ assay was v3. Clones were read by immunoSEQ multiplex PCR, and TCRdb kept only the in-frame ones, dropping some. This table has more than 55,000 clones, around 63% appearing once. Time point: pre-treatment sample, taken before nivolumab and TIL therapy. This specimen consisted of blood, obtained at baseline. Every receptor here comes from a person aged 25 to 85 with non-small cell lung cancer.

The V gene is TRBV10-2, the J gene TRBJ2-3; 8 bases map to TRBD2. V was clipped by 5 bases and J by 2 bases; unmatched bases: 9. Germline-derived CDR1 and CDR2 are WSHSY and SAAADI. The CDR3 is 16 amino acids. The DNA of the CDR3 is TGCGCCAGCAGTCCTGGAGCGGGAGCCCCCACAGATACGCAGTATTTT. Translated: CASSPGAGAPTDTQYF.

This rearrangement joins TRBV4-2 to TRBJ2-1; TRBD1 might be the D (6 bases). The germline V gene has CDR1 LGHNA and CDR2 YNFKEQ. The V gene lost 4 bases and the J gene lost 3 bases, with 7 bases spanning the gap. CDR3 length: 13 residues. The CDR3 region is CASSRGHYNEQFF. The DNA of the CDR3 is TGTGCCAGCAGCCGGGGACACTACAATGAGCAGTTCTTC.

This chain uses TRBV7-9 with TRBJ2-7; D may be TRBD1 or TRBD2 (5 bases each). This CDR3 is built from 13 residues. The germline V gene has CDR1 SEHNR and CDR2 FQNEAQ (reference sequence). V was shortened by 5 bases and J by 6 bases, with 14 bases between the two germline ends. The CDR3 region has the DNA TGTGCCAGCAGCCAGGGTCCCGAGGGCGAGCAGTACTTC. Protein sequence: CASSQGPEGEQYF. Full variable domain (rest looked up from reference TRBV7-9 and TRBJ2-7): DTGVSQNPRHKITKRGQNVTFRCDPISEHNRLYWYRQTLGQGPEFLTYFQNEAQLEKSRLLSDRFSAERPKGSFSTLEIQRTEQGDSAMYLCASSQGPEGEQYFGPGTRLTVT.

This clone was observed a handful of times. The gene calls are TRBV5-1 and TRBJ2-3, with D tentatively TRBD1 (7 bases). The CDR3 loop spans 13 amino acids. V dropped 3 bases and J dropped 8 bases, with 13 bases sitting between them. Germline CDR1 and CDR2: SGHRS and YFSETQ. The CDR3 here is CASSSGGLGTQYF. CDR3 nucleotide sequence: TGCGCCAGCAGCTCAGGGGGACTTGGTACGCAGTATTTT.

The genes are TRBV7-8 and TRBJ2-7; D gene unclear. V lost 5 bases to trimming and J lost 5 bases, with 16 bases between them. The germline V gene encodes CDR1 SGHVS and CDR2 FQNEAQ. CDR3 size: 14 residues. The CDR3 DNA follows: TGTGCCAGCAGCCCCGTGCCGGAGCGCGACGAGCAGTACTTC. Its translation is CASSPVPERDEQYF.

This rearrangement joins TRBV6-1 to TRBJ2-5; 7 bases match TRBD1. The CDR3 consists of 15 residues. Germline CDR1 MNHNS, CDR2 SASEGT. Unmatched junction bases numbered 7, after V lost 6 bases and J lost 0 bases. This chain's CDR3 is CASRNRDRNQETQYF. CDR3 in DNA: TGTGCCAGCAGAAACCGGGACAGAAACCAAGAGACCCAGTACTTC.

This rearrangement joins TRBV14 to TRBJ2-1; 11 nucleotides line up with TRBD2. Unmatched junction bases numbered 0, after V lost 4 bases and J lost 7 bases. The CDR3 loop spans 13 amino acids. Germline V gene sequence: CDR1 SGHDN, CDR2 FVKESK. In DNA, the CDR3 is TGTGCCAGCAGCCGGACTAGCGGGAATGAGCAGTTCTTC. Translation gives CASSRTSGNEQFF. The whole variable domain, remainder taken from reference TRBV14 and TRBJ2-1, is EAGVTQFPSHSVIEKGQTVTLRCDPISGHDNLYWYRRVMGKEIKFLLHFVKESKQDESGMPNNRFLAERTGGTYSTLKVQPAELEDSGVYFCASSRTSGNEQFFGPGTRLTVL.

The rearrangement joins TRBV6-6 to TRBJ2-1; TRBD2 matches at 9 bases. The V segment lost 7 bases and the J segment 2 bases; nucleotides outside the gene matches: 9. The V gene's germline CDR1 is MNHNY and CDR2 SVGAGI (reference sequence). The CDR3 extends over 16 amino acids. This CDR3 reads CASTTRAGGAYNEQFF. Here the CDR3 DNA reads TGTGCCAGCACCACCCGCGCGGGGGGGGCCTACAATGAGCAGTTCTTC.

Only a few counts were recorded for this clone. The rearrangement links TRBV18 to TRBJ2-5, with 8 bases matching TRBD2. V was pared by 5 bases and J by 5 bases, with 7 bases of the junction left unmatched. There are 14 residues in the CDR3. Per the germline V gene, CDR1 is KGHSH and CDR2 is LQKENI. DNA of the CDR3: TGTGCCAGCTCATCCGCTGGCGGGGGGGAGACCCAGTACTTC. This encodes CASSSAGGGETQYF.

This clone was detected only once. Other nucleotide sequences from this sample produce the same CDR3. The chain employs TRBV7-3 and TRBJ2-2; D unresolved. V was pared by 3 bases and J by 5 bases, with 13 bases between. The CDR3 consists of 15 residues. The germline gives CDR1 SGHTA, CDR2 FQGTGA. The CDR3 region has the DNA TGTGCCAGCAGCTTTTCAGGCAGTGAGACCGGGGAGCTGTTTTTT. Its protein is CASSFSGSETGELFF.

For the CDR3, the DNA is TGTGCCAGCAGCCCCGGGACTCTCCTCACAGATACGCAGTATTTT. Translated: CASSPGTLLTDTQYF. The chain couples TRBV6-6 to TRBJ2-3, with D maybe TRBD2 (6 bases). In germline, CDR1 is MNHNY, CDR2 SVGAGI (reference sequence). The CDR3 consists of 15 residues. With 6 bases removed from V and 2 bases from J, the gap between germline ends came to 15 bases.

The chain recombines TRBV2 with TRBJ2-1; D not resolved. The CDR3 is 13 amino acids. CDR1 is SNHLY, CDR2 FYNNEI, per germline. The ends were cut back, 4 bases at V and 9 bases at J, with 13 bases in the middle. The CDR3 sequence: CASSAARNSEQFF. CDR3 sequence (DNA): TGTGCCAGCAGTGCGGCTCGGAACTCTGAGCAGTTCTTC.

V usage is TRBV5-1 and J usage is TRBJ2-3; TRBD1 agrees at 11 bases. This CDR3 is built from 15 residues. Germline lookup yields CDR1 SGHRS and CDR2 YFSETQ. With 0 bases clipped from V and 5 bases from J, the junction kept 2 bases outside the gene matches. This CDR3 is CASSLGGTGGDTQYF. The CDR3 DNA reads as TGCGCCAGCAGCTTGGGCGGGACAGGGGGAGATACGCAGTATTTT.

The gene calls are TRBV27 and TRBJ1-6, with no clear D. Germline CDR1 is MNHEY and CDR2 is SMNVEV (reference sequence). With 4 bases removed from V and 11 bases from J, the gap between germline ends came to 9 bases. This CDR3 region has 12 residues. CDR3 coding DNA: TGTGCCAGCAGTTCCCTCAGCACACCCCTCCACTTT. Translation: CASSSLSTPLHF.

The chain has TRBV9 and TRBJ1-1; no reliable D call. The V end was cut by 3 bases, the J end by 0 bases, with 18 bases between. The CDR3 covers 17 residues. The germline CDR1 and CDR2 sequences are SGDLS and YYNGEE. CDR3 loop: CASSAQVGIRVNTEAFF. CDR3 DNA: TGTGCCAGCAGCGCCCAAGTCGGTATTCGGGTGAACACTGAAGCTTTCTTT.

The chain carries TRBV30 and TRBJ2-2; D tentatively reads TRBD1 or TRBD2 (5 bases each). The CDR3 contains 12 residues. V dropped 3 bases and J dropped 6 bases, with 8 bases sitting between them. CDR1 GTSNPN and CDR2 SVGIG come from the germline V gene (reference sequence). The DNA of the CDR3 is TGTGCCTGGAGGGGGGTAGCCGGGGAGCTGTTTTTT. Protein product: CAWRGVAGELFF.

The rearrangement uses TRBV10-3 and TRBJ1-4; no firm D call. Germline CDR1 is ENHRY and CDR2 is SYGVKD. The CDR3 runs to 12 residues. V shed 2 bases and J shed 6 bases, with 4 bases lying between them. The CDR3 sequence: CAISEADEKLFF. The CDR3 DNA sequence: TGTGCCATCAGTGAGGCCGATGAAAAACTGTTTTTT.

This clone showed up just a few times. The rearrangement joins TRBV30 to TRBJ1-3; 12 bases line up with TRBD1. The CDR3 is 18 residues long. Per germline, CDR1 GTSNPN and CDR2 SVGIG (reference sequence). The trim removed 6 bases at V and 4 bases at J, leaving 16 bases unmatched. For the CDR3, the DNA is TGTGCCTGCCGCTACCGGGACAGGGGGCCCATTGGGGGAAACACCATATATTTT. Its translation is CACRYRDRGPIGGNTIYF.

The V call is TRBV6-1, the J call TRBJ1-5; 10 bases agree with TRBD1. CDR3 length equals 16 residues. The germline V gene has CDR1 MNHNS and CDR2 SASEGT. V trimming: 3 bases; J trimming: 5 bases; junction bases outside the gene matches: 7. Written as DNA, the CDR3 is TGTGCCAGCAGTGAGCAGGGACAGGGGAGATATCAGCCCCAGCATTTT. Residues: CASSEQGQGRYQPQHF.

This chain uses TRBV23-1 with TRBJ1-2; 8 bases are shared with TRBD1. TRBV23-1 is marked as an open reading frame, function uncertain. CDR3 size: 13 residues. J lost 6 bases, V lost 4 bases, and 4 bases had no gene match. The CDR3 sequence: CASSLGQGHGYTF. For the CDR3, the DNA is TGCGCCAGCAGTCTCGGACAGGGTCATGGCTACACCTTC.

A few counts support this clone. The rearrangement uses TRBV18 and TRBJ1-5; tentatively, D is TRBD1 (5 bases). V lost 3 bases and J lost 1, with 10 bases in between. CDR3 length: 15 residues. CDR1 is KGHSH and CDR2 is LQKENI in the germline V gene. The CDR3 here is CASSPEGRSNQPQHF. The CDR3 DNA sequence: TGTGCCAGCTCACCGGAGGGGAGGAGCAATCAGCCCCAGCATTTT.

The chain employs TRBV29-1 and TRBJ2-1; D ambiguous. The CDR3 contains 15 residues. Germline V gene sequence: CDR1 SQVTM, CDR2 ANQGSEA. Trimming left V 6 bases short and J 1 base short, with 16 bases between. The CDR3 reads CSVRFGGISYNEQFF. For the CDR3, the DNA is TGCAGCGTGCGCTTTGGCGGTATATCCTACAATGAGCAGTTCTTC.

The chain uses TRBV5-1 and TRBJ1-4, with TRBD1 matching over 8 bases. The CDR3 spans 18 residues. V shed 4 bases, J shed 11 bases, and the junction held 22 bases outside the gene matches. The germline gives CDR1 SGHRS, CDR2 YFSETQ. CDR3 sequence (DNA): TGCGCCAGCAGCCCCGTCCGCCTAACAGGGGGAGAGTTTGTGAAACTGTTTTTT. Encoded protein: CASSPVRLTGGEFVKLFF.

This clone has a single count. This rearrangement joins TRBV28 to TRBJ2-7; either TRBD1 or TRBD2 may fit D (5 bases each). Germline CDR1 and CDR2: MDHEN and SYDVKM. This CDR3 is 14 amino acids long. V was trimmed by 5 bases and J by 9 bases, leaving 20 bases between them. This CDR3 is CASSIPGPWWWQYF. The DNA for the CDR3 is TGTGCCAGCAGTATCCCGGGACCCTGGTGGTGGCAGTACTTC.

Comments on this clone: Other nucleotide sequences from this sample produce the same CDR3. The rearrangement joins TRBV6-5 to TRBJ1-2, with unresolved D. Germline lookup yields CDR1 MNHEY and CDR2 SVGAGI. V was clipped by 2 bases and J by 4 bases, with 8 bases between them. The CDR3 is 13 amino acids. The CDR3 protein is CASSYSRFYGYTF. CDR3 coding DNA: TGTGCCAGCAGTTACAGCCGGTTCTATGGCTACACCTTC.

The chain links TRBV6-5 to TRBJ1-1; no clear D gene. The CDR3 has 13 amino acids. Per the germline V gene, CDR1 is MNHEY and CDR2 is SVGAGI. The ends were cut back, 2 bases at V and 4 bases at J, with 8 bases in the middle. The CDR3 sequence is CASSYRVTTEAFF. CDR3 DNA: TGTGCCAGCAGTTACAGGGTGACCACTGAAGCTTTCTTT.

Here the CDR3 DNA reads TGCAGCGTTGTTCTTGGTAATACGCAGTATTTT. Translating gives CSVVLGNTQYF. This sequence joins TRBV29-1 and TRBJ2-3; D is unresolved. The CDR3 covers 11 residues. Germline CDR1 reads SQVTM; CDR2 reads ANQGSEA. The V end lost 4 bases, the J end lost 7 bases, and 9 bases lay between the germline ends.